This T cell receptor (beta chain) emerged from a study of regulatory T cells in long-lasting Graves disease (TCRdb year 2021). Concerning the study at large: Newly diagnosed Graves' disease patients had taken antithyroid drugs for less than 3 months. Patients with persistent Graves' disease were compared with patients with newly diagnosed Graves' disease using TCR sequencing and RNA sequencing of peripheral blood. The study was conducted in China and was registered as a clinical trial. A total of around 35 samples were covered by TCR sequencing, comprising some 13 persistent and roughly 20 newly diagnosed Graves' disease patients. On the study overall, not on this receptor specifically: Sequencing and analysis were restricted to the TCR beta chain. Because the primary lesion, thyroid tissue, could not be accessed, the study looked at peripheral blood alone. Lower TCR Shannon entropy and fewer highly expanded clones were observed in persistent Graves' disease patients than in newly diagnosed patients, which suggested clonal expansion. Preferential use of TRBV28, TRBJ1-2 and TRBJ2-5 was observed in persistent disease, whereas TRBV20-1 and TRBJ2-1 were favored in newly diagnosed disease. The small sample size was acknowledged by the authors as a limitation that may reduce accuracy. More public clonotypes were shared among persistent patients (approximately 3,000) than among newly diagnosed patients (roughly 1,000).

The time point label of this sample denotes: newly diagnosed GD, antithyroid drugs for less than 3 months. RNA was extracted from PBMCs in TRIzol for both TCR sequencing and RNA sequencing. The diagnosis of Graves' disease was made according to American Thyroid Association guidelines. Patients were recruited from an endocrinology department in Xi'an, China. Each patient gave approximately 9.7 milliliters of peripheral blood, collected in an EDTA anticoagulant tube. Ficoll Paque Plus density gradient separation was used to isolate PBMCs, and no further T cell sorting was done. An Agilent 2100 Bioanalyzer and agarose gel were used to assess RNA quality, and a NanoDrop 2000 was used to measure RNA concentration. This clonotype was observed at least ten times. The target of this receptor is not known. The sample holds no much larger clone one base away, and base qualities are not on file. The protocol used for the library was multiplex PCR. TCRdb records Illumina HiSeq 4000 as the sequencer. iRepertoire HTBI primers and Arm-PCR amplification of CDR3 regions were used to construct TCR beta libraries. Gel purification was performed on PCR products prior to sequencing. Per the authors' processing: Across samples, 55 to 80 TRBV and approximately 15 TRBJ segments were identified and used for gene usage analysis of CDR3 amino acid clonotypes. Filtered high-quality paired reads were merged into contigs using COPE and FqMerger. BLAST was used to align contigs to IMGT TRBV, TRBD and TRBJ reference genes, and CDR3 was defined according to IMGT. Clonotypes above 0.1% frequency were classified as highly expanded clones. Repertoire diversity was measured by Shannon entropy, and V-J evenness by the Gini coefficient. A clonotype found in more than one individual was treated as public. TCRdb ran its own pipeline on the public reads, namely fastp trimming at Q25 and MiXCR clone calling, and kept in-frame beta chains. Here each entry gathers all rows of one CDR3 protein and keeps the most common genes and DNA. The V and J calls shown here were made by TCRdb, not taken from the authors' results. The sample table records roughly 520,000 distinct CDR3 sequences; around 11% of these occur just once. Over 7% of the sample lies in the top ten.

Including cysteine and phenylalanine, the CDR3 has 14 amino acids. The kept DNA is CDR3 alone, 42 bases in frame from the first base. The germline V gene yields KGHSH for CDR1 and LQKENI for CDR2. Deletion took 5 bases off V and 5 bases off J, with a span of 13 bases between the germline ends. These data also featured in a second study, about T cells in Graves' hyperthyroidism and ophthalmopathy. As the second paper documents: Stable Graves' hyperthyroidism was defined as the absence of progression to ophthalmopathy over 18 months of follow-up. The hyperthyroidism patients were between 18 and 65 years old and newly diagnosed, with a disease duration of less than 2 months. Patients with uncontrolled infections, other autoimmune diseases, pregnancy or lactation were excluded. Clinical symptoms, serum thyroxine and TRAb, thyroid ultrasound, and orbital computed tomography formed the basis for the diagnoses. The first round of RT-PCR for the TCR CDR3 was performed with the HTBI primer set and the Qiagen OneStep RT-PCR kit. Most expanded thyroid clonotypes (frequency above 0.001) were also detected in blood, suggesting blood repertoires may reflect thyroid immune responses. Ophthalmopathy was separated from stable hyperthyroidism by a 13 V-J signature model, with about 88% sensitivity and 81% to 82% specificity obtained in cross-validation and 80%/75% obtained in testing. During validation, the model predicted progression to ophthalmopathy a median of about 5.9 months ahead of onset, with around 70% sensitivity and almost 75% specificity. To identify TCR V-J signatures that set the groups apart, the researchers used a discovery cohort of about a hundred patients, made up of 40 to 45 with Graves' ophthalmopathy and about 60 with stable Graves' hyperthyroidism. Prospective prediction of ophthalmopathy was tested in an independent validation cohort of 18 to 20 hyperthyroidism patients and 15 to 17 patients who later progressed to ophthalmopathy. For training and testing, the roughly 97 patients in the discovery cohort were randomly divided in a 7:3 ratio. Thyroid tissue and blood T-cell repertoires from about six Graves' hyperthyroidism patients were also compared in the study. Once sampling was done, hyperthyroidism patients were given methimazole at a starting dose of 30 mg daily, whereas ophthalmopathy patients were given high-dose intravenous methylprednisolone. Libraries were constructed in a second round of multiplex PCR, after which size selection and purification were performed. Paired-end sequencing of the libraries was performed with 100 bp reads on an Illumina HiSeq2000. SOAPnuke was used to process the raw data, removing reads that contained adapters or uncalled bases, had a mean Phred below 15, or lacked an exact match to the constant primer or identifier. High-quality paired reads were merged with COPE v1.2.5, and unique nucleotide sequences were defined as clonotypes. MiTCR v1.1 was used to align clonotypes to the IMGT TRBV, TRBD and TRBJ reference segments. The analysis was restricted to V-J combinations with a frequency above 0.0001, which together covered approximately 99% of the repertoires. The TCS score was defined as F50 (clonal expansion) divided by E x V (chaos), with BLOSUM62-based TCRdist calculated between CDR3 peptides within each V-J. Welch's t-statistics and random forest reduced fewer than 550 V-J features to some 14, which were used in a naive Bayes classifier (R e1071). No statistical method was used to fix the sample size in advance, and group allocation was not hidden from the investigators. The paper reports TCR Vbeta CDR3 sequencing of approximately 140 peripheral blood samples: approximately 43 ophthalmopathy, approximately 74 hyperthyroidism and approximately 17 progressor patients.

The specimen was peripheral blood mononuclear cells (PBMCs), collected at new diagnosis, from a patient treated with antithyroid drugs. Recombination linked TRBV18 to TRBJ1-5, with a tentative D gene TRBD1 over 5 matching bases. The TCR was taken from a woman under 40 with Graves disease. Donor details come from another sample of the same person, matched by shared clones. The DNA is as follows: TGTGCCAGCTCAAGCTCACCGGGGGATCAGCCCCAGCATTTT. Its coded protein is CASSSSPGDQPQHF.